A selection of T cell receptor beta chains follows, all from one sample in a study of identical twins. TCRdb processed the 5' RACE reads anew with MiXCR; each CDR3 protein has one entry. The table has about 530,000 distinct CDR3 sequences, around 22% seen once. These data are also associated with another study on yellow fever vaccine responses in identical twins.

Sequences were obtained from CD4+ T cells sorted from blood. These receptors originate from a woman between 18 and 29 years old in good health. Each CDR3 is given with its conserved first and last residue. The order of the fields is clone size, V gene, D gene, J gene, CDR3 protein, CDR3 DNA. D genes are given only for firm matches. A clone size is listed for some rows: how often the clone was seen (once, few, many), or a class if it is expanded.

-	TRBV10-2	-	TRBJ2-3	CASSELRLGGISTDTQYF	TGCGCCAGCAGTGAACTCCGACTTGGGGGGATAAGCACAGATACGCAGTATTTT
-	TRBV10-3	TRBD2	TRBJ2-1	CAISLSIAGVLDEQFF	TGTGCCATCAGCCTTTCAATAGCGGGAGTCTTGGATGAGCAGTTCTTC
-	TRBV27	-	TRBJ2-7	CASSLQSSSYEQYF	TGTGCCAGCAGTTTACAGAGCAGCTCCTACGAGCAGTACTTC
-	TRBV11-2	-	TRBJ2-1	CASSLSSNWGNEQFF	TGTGCCAGCAGCTTAAGTAGTAACTGGGGCAATGAGCAGTTCTTC
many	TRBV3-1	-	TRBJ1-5	CASRLGNQPQHF	TGTGCCAGCCGGCTTGGCAATCAGCCCCAGCATTTT
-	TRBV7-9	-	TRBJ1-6	CASSSISDNSPLHF	TGTGCCAGCAGCTCCATTAGTGATAATTCACCCCTCCACTTT
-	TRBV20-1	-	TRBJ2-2	CSGQGGGGELFF	TGCAGTGGCCAGGGTGGCGGCGGGGAGCTGTTTTTT
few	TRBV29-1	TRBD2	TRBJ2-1	CSVVAGDSYNEQFF	TGCAGCGTTGTAGCGGGGGACTCCTACAATGAGCAGTTCTTC
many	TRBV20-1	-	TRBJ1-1	CSARTPGSSTEAFF	TGCAGTGCTAGAACCCCCGGTTCGTCCACTGAAGCTTTCTTT
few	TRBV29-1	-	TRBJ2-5	CSVVTGRQETQYF	TGCAGCGTAGTCACAGGGAGGCAAGAGACCCAGTACTTC
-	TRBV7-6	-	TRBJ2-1	CASSHGGEQFF	TGTGCCAGCAGCCACGGAGGTGAGCAGTTCTTC
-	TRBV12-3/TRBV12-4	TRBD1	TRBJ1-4	CASSLAGQVNEKLFF	TGTGCCAGCAGTTTGGCGGGACAGGTTAATGAAAAACTGTTTTTT
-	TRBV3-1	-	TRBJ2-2	CASSQVRTSTGELFF	TGTGCCAGCAGCCAAGTGAGAACATCCACCGGGGAGCTGTTTTTT
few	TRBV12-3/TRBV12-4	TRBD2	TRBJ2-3	CASRPLASTDTQYF	TGTGCCAGCAGACCACTAGCGAGCACAGATACGCAGTATTTT
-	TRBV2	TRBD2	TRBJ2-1	CASSEPRSVGLAGVSQGNEQFF	TGTGCCAGCAGTGAACCGCGGTCCGTGGGACTAGCGGGAGTTTCCCAGGGGAATGAGCAGTTCTTC
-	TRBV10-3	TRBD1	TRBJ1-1	CAISEDRGNTEAFF	TGTGCCATCAGTGAGGACAGGGGGAACACTGAAGCTTTCTTT
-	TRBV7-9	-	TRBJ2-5	CASGQYQETQYF	TGTGCCAGCGGGCAATACCAAGAGACCCAGTACTTC
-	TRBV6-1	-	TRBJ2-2	CASSLGPMNTGELFF	TGTGCCAGCAGCCTGGGACCGATGAACACCGGGGAGCTGTTTTTT
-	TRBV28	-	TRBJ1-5	CASSLLVGDQPQHF	TGTGCCAGCAGTTTATTGGTAGGGGATCAGCCCCAGCATTTT
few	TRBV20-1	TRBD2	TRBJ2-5	CSAFLAGGAGTQYF	TGCAGTGCTTTCCTAGCGGGAGGTGCGGGGACCCAGTACTTC
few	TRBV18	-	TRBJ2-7	CASSLWEQTSEQYF	TGTGCCAGCTCACTTTGGGAGCAAACATCAGAGCAGTACTTC
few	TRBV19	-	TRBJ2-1	CASSIGGIGEQFF	TGTGCCAGTAGTATAGGAGGTATCGGTGAGCAGTTCTTC
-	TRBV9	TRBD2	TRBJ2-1	CASSGGLASSYNEQFF	TGTGCCAGCAGCGGGGGACTAGCGAGCTCCTACAATGAGCAGTTCTTC
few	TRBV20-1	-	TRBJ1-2	CSASGMERRGYTF	TGCAGTGCTAGCGGGATGGAAAGGAGGGGCTACACCTTC
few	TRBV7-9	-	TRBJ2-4	CASSLIDHKNIQYF	TGTGCCAGCAGCTTAATTGACCACAAAAACATTCAGTACTTC
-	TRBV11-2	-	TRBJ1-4	CASSHSGRVDHEKLFF	TGTGCCAGCAGTCATAGTGGGAGGGTCGACCATGAAAAACTGTTTTTT
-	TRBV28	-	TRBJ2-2	CASSFRLKYTGELFF	TGTGCCAGCAGTTTCCGACTAAAATACACCGGGGAGCTGTTTTTT
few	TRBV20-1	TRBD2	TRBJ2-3	CSARDPGEGLADTQYF	TGCAGTGCTAGAGATCCGGGGGAGGGCCTAGCAGATACGCAGTATTTT
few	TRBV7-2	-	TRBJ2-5	CASSTRYQETQYF	TGTGCCAGCAGCACGAGGTACCAAGAGACCCAGTACTTC
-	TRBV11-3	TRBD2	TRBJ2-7	CASSITSGGYEQYF	TGTGCCAGCAGCATAACTAGCGGGGGGTACGAGCAGTACTTC
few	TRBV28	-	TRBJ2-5	CASSLSSGVPSQETQYF	TGTGCCAGCAGTCTCTCCTCGGGAGTACCGTCCCAAGAGACCCAGTACTTC
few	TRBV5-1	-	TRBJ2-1	CASSAIRAQIYNEQFF	TGCGCCAGCAGCGCGATAAGGGCACAGATTTACAATGAGCAGTTCTTC
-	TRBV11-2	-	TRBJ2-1	CASRVPAGPTNEQFF	TGTGCCAGCAGGGTACCAGCTGGCCCTACCAATGAGCAGTTCTTC
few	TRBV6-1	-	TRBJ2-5	CASSEPNQETQYF	TGTGCCAGCAGTGAACCTAACCAAGAGACCCAGTACTTC
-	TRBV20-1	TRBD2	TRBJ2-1	CSAPRGGGNEQFF	TGCAGTGCGCCCCGGGGGGGGGGAAATGAGCAGTTCTTC
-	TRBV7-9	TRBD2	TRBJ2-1	CASSPRGGGAGEQFF	TGTGCCAGCAGCCCTCGTGGCGGGGGGGCCGGTGAGCAGTTCTTC
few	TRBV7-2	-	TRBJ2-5	CASKSGTNQETQYF	TGTGCCAGCAAGTCGGGCACTAACCAAGAGACCCAGTACTTC
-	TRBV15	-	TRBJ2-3	CATSRDLGIGDTDTQYF	TGTGCCACCAGCAGAGATCTGGGTATAGGGGACACAGATACGCAGTATTTT
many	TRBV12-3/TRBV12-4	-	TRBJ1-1	CASSFGTEAFF	TGTGCCAGCAGTTTCGGCACTGAAGCTTTCTTT
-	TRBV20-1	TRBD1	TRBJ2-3	CSARETGQGKDTQYF	TGCAGTGCTAGAGAAACGGGACAGGGTAAAGATACGCAGTATTTT
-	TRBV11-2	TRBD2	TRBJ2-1	CASSLGPSGGSEQFF	TGTGCCAGCAGCTTAGGACCTAGCGGGGGTAGTGAGCAGTTCTTC
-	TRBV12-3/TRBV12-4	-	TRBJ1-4	CASSLSRPKNEKLFF	TGTGCCAGCAGTTTAAGTAGGCCCAAAAATGAAAAACTGTTTTTT
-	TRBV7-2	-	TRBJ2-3	CASSSQGGTDTQYF	TGTGCCAGCAGCTCACAAGGCGGCACAGATACGCAGTATTTT
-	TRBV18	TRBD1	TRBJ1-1	CASAWEGNTGVTEAFF	TGTGCCAGCGCATGGGAGGGAAACACAGGGGTCACTGAAGCTTTCTTT
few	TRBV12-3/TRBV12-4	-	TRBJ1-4	CASSSQGGVNEKLFF	TGTGCCAGCAGTTCACAGGGTGGGGTGAATGAAAAACTGTTTTTT
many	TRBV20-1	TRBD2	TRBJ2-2	CSARSSGSRANSGTGELFF	TGCAGTGCTAGATCAAGCGGGAGTCGGGCCAACAGTGGCACCGGGGAGCTGTTTTTT